The 3 T cell receptor beta chains in this list originate from one sample, sequenced in a study of STAT3 mutations in large granular lymphocyte leukemia. Clones were read by immunoSEQ multiplex PCR, and TCRdb kept only the in-frame ones, dropping some. Altogether about 6,000 clones are present, roughly a third being singletons, with the ten largest covering about a sixth. No antigens are known for them. Study-wide results and caveats: Every T-LGLL patient had at least one immunodominant TCRbeta clonotype.

Sequences were obtained from peripheral blood mononuclear cells. The receptors were gathered from a woman in her thirties or forties with T-cell large granular lymphocyte leukemia. Some clones in this sample may be carry-over from other donors' samples.

This chain connects TRBV4-2 to TRBJ1-1; D gene unclear. V lost 0 bases, J lost 2 bases, and 13 bases lay in between. Per germline, CDR1 LGHNA and CDR2 YNFKEQ. This CDR3 is built from 16 residues. CDR3 region: CASSQDLGRVNTEAFF. Here the CDR3 DNA reads TGTGCCAGCAGCCAAGATCTTGGACGGGTAAACACTGAAGCTTTCTTT.

The chain combines TRBV28 with TRBJ1-5, with 7 positions matching TRBD1. This CDR3 comprises 13 residues. Germline V gene lookup returns CDR1 MDHEN and CDR2 SYDVKM. Trimming at V came to 5 bases and at J to 9 bases, leaving 7 bases not matched to a gene. The CDR3 loop is CASSAQGGRPQHF. The CDR3 nucleotides read TGTGCCAGCAGTGCCCAGGGGGGCAGGCCCCAGCATTTT.

The rearrangement links TRBV11-2 to TRBJ1-5; D unresolved. The CDR3 has 18 residues. Deletions cut 3 bases from V and 1 base from J, with 19 bases between. CDR1 SGHAT and CDR2 FQNNGV come from the germline V gene. CDR3 in DNA: TGTGCCAGCAGCTTGAGGTTTCGGGGTTGGCCGAGCAATCAGCCCCAGCATTTT. Translated: CASSLRFRGWPSNQPQHF.